A single sample gave rise to the 11 T cell receptor beta chains below, sequenced in a study of blood T cell repertoires in COVID-19. Libraries were prepared by immunoSEQ multiplex PCR; TCRdb keeps only in-frame clonotypes and omits some of them. The sample records hundreds of thousands of clones, almost 85% being singletons. Sample: peripheral blood. The source of these receptors is a woman older than 75 with acute or convalescent COVID-19.

V and J are TRBV30 and TRBJ1-6, with no clear D. Deletions cut 2 bases from V and 12 bases from J, with 11 bases between. Looked up from germline, CDR1 is GTSNPN and CDR2 is SVGIG (reference sequence). There are 12 residues in the CDR3. CDR3 loop: CAWSSGVGPLHF. In nucleotides, the CDR3 is TGTGCCTGGAGTTCCGGGGTCGGACCCCTCCACTTT.

V usage is TRBV3-1 (or the pseudogene TRBV3-2) and J usage is TRBJ2-7, with TRBD2 matching 12 bases. The CDR3 is 15 amino acids. The germline V gene has CDR1 LGHDT and CDR2 YNNKEL (reference sequence). Unmatched junction bases numbered 8, after V lost 4 bases and J lost 7 bases. The CDR3, as DNA: TGTGCCAGCAGCCGGAGTCTAGCGGGAGGGAGGGAGCAGTACTTC. Residues: CASSRSLAGGREQYF.

V is TRBV5-1 and J is TRBJ1-5, with D uncertain. Trimming pared 0 bases from V and 5 bases from J, leaving 9 bases between. This CDR3 has 14 residues. The germline gives CDR1 SGHRS, CDR2 YFSETQ. The DNA of the CDR3 is TGCGCCAGCAGCTTGGACGGCGGGGATCAGCCCCAGCATTTT. Its protein product is CASSLDGGDQPQHF.

The rearrangement links TRBV3-1 (or the pseudogene TRBV3-2) to TRBJ2-7; D remains ambiguous. The V gene lost 3 bases and the J gene lost 2 bases, with 5 bases spanning the gap. CDR1 and CDR2 from the germline V gene are LGHDT and YNNKEL (reference sequence). The CDR3 is 12 residues long. In DNA, the CDR3 is TGTGCCAGCAGCCAGAGAGCCTACGAGCAGTACTTC. Translation: CASSQRAYEQYF.

The rearrangement uses TRBV2 and TRBJ2-2; D gene ambiguous. Germline assignment: CDR1 SNHLY and CDR2 FYNNEI. The CDR3 has 14 residues. Trimming took off 8 bases at V and 0 bases at J, with 10 bases between the two ends. The CDR3 nucleotides read TGTGCCAGCGCGTCCAACTCGAACACCGGGGAGCTGTTTTTT. Encoded protein: CASASNSNTGELFF. Using reference TRBV2 and TRBJ2-2 for the parts outside the CDR3, the full variable domain is EPEVTQTPSHQVTQMGQEVILRCVPISNHLYFYWYRQILGQKVEFLVSFYNNEISEKSEIFDDQFSVERPDGSNFTLKIRSTKLEDSAMYFCASASNSNTGELFFGEGSRLTVL.

This rearrangement joins TRBV30 to TRBJ2-7; 10 bases map to TRBD2. Looked up from germline, CDR1 is GTSNPN and CDR2 is SVGIG (reference sequence). V lost 2 bases to trimming and J lost 7 bases; unmatched junction nucleotides: 11. This CDR3 contains 15 residues. The CDR3, as DNA: TGTGCCTGGAGTCGAGCTCTAGCGGGAGTGGTAGAGCAGTACTTC. This gives the protein CAWSRALAGVVEQYF.

The chain has TRBV12-3 or TRBV12-4 and TRBJ1-2, with D perhaps TRBD1 (6 bases). This CDR3 spans 13 amino acids. Deletions cut 3 bases from V and 7 bases from J, with 12 bases between. The CDR3, as DNA: TGTGCCAGCAGTTTCCTGGGGGCGGGTGGCTACACCTTC. Translated, it gives CASSFLGAGGYTF.

The V and J genes are TRBV9 and TRBJ2-3, with D uncertain. Germline V gene lookup returns CDR1 SGDLS and CDR2 YYNGEE. V gave up 4 bases and J gave up 0 bases, with 3 bases separating them. The CDR3 covers 12 residues. The chain's CDR3 is CASSPSTDTQYF. CDR3 nucleotides: TGTGCCAGCAGCCCTAGCACAGATACGCAGTATTTT.

This clone was seen a few times. The gene calls are TRBV2 and TRBJ2-2; 7 bases fit TRBD1. Germline V lookup: CDR1 SNHLY, CDR2 FYNNEI. The CDR3 is made up of 15 amino acids. J gave up 1 base and V 6 bases, and 5 bases lay outside the gene matches. The chain's CDR3 is CASRPNRGNTGELFF. The CDR3 coding sequence is TGTGCCAGCAGGCCCAACAGGGGGAACACCGGGGAGCTGTTTTTT.

The chain has TRBV9 and TRBJ2-1, with D maybe TRBD1 (5 bases). Germline V gene lookup returns CDR1 SGDLS and CDR2 YYNGEE. This CDR3 has 15 residues. The V gene lost 4 bases and the J gene lost 4 bases, with 15 bases spanning the gap. DNA for the CDR3: TGTGCCAGCAGCAAAAGACTGGGGCCATACAATGAGCAGTTCTTC. Amino acid sequence: CASSKRLGPYNEQFF.

The chain carries TRBV20-1 and TRBJ1-1, with TRBD1 as a possible D gene (5 bases). V was pared by 3 bases and J by 4 bases, with 9 bases between. The germline CDR1 and CDR2 sequences are DFQATT and SNEGSKA (reference sequence). This CDR3 is 12 amino acids long. In DNA, the CDR3 is TGCAGTGCTAGTGAGGGGAGCACTGAAGCTTTCTTT. As protein: CSASEGSTEAFF.